This T cell receptor (beta chain) comes out of a study of response to subunit inactivated influenza vaccine. Trimming left V 1 base short and J 4 bases short, with 19 bases between. CDR3 size: 17 residues. Looked up from germline, CDR1 is KGHSH and CDR2 is LQKENI. Using its own MiXCR run on the RT-PCR reads, TCRdb lists one record per CDR3 protein. The sample lists about 570,000 distinct CDR3 sequences, about 11% seen once, with 11% in the top ten. This sample was also put to use in a study of T cells expressing NK-cell markers. This second report adds: In generating TCR beta cDNA, 5'RACE template switching with UMIs was used.

The source is a man aged 45-65 years who received an inactivated influenza vaccine. The V gene is TRBV18, the J gene TRBJ1-1; a weak D match, TRBD1 (6 bases). Sequenced material: PBMCs from blood, taken on the day of vaccination. The CDR3: CASSPLGARVGSTEAFF. In nucleotides, the CDR3 is TGTGCCAGCTCACCACTGGGGGCGAGGGTAGGGAGCACTGAAGCTTTCTTT.